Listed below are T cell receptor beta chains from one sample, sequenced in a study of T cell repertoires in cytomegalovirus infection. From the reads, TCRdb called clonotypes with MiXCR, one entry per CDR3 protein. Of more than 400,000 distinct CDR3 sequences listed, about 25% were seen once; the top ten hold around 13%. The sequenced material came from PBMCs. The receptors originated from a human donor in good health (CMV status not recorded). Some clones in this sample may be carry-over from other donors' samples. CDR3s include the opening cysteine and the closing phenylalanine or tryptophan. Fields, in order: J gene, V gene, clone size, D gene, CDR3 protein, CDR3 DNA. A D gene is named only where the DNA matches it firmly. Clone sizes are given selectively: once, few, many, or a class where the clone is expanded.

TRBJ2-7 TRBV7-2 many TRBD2 CASSQGLAGPYEQYF TGTGCCAGCAGCCAGGGACTAGCGGGCCCCTACGAGCAGTACTTC
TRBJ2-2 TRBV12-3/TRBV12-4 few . CASSLGFPGELFF TGTGCCAGCAGTTTAGGTTTCCCCGGGGAGCTGTTTTTT
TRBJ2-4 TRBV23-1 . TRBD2 CASSQNGLAGIGTAKNIQYF TGCGCCAGCAGTCAAAACGGACTAGCGGGTATAGGAACAGCCAAAAACATTCAGTACTTC
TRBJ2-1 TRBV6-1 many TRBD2 CASSERLAGGPVEQFF TGTGCCAGCAGTGAAAGACTAGCGGGAGGGCCGGTTGAGCAGTTCTTC
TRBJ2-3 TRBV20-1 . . CSARGSRGDTQYF TGCAGTGCTAGGGGCAGTAGAGGAGATACGCAGTATTTT
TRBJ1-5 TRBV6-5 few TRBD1 CASKGTGPNQPQHF TGTGCCAGCAAGGGGACAGGACCCAATCAGCCCCAGCATTTT
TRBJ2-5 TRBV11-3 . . CASSLELGAEPRETQYF TGTGCCAGCAGCTTAGAATTGGGAGCGGAGCCCAGGGAGACCCAGTACTTC
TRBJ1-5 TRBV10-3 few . CAISDGDNQPQHF TGTGCCATCAGTGACGGGGACAATCAGCCCCAGCATTTT
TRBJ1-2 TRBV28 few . CASSGRGSYGYTF TGTGCCAGCAGTGGGAGGGGGTCCTATGGCTACACCTTC
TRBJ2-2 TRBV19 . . CASSLYLYREDTGELFF TGTGCCAGTAGTCTATACCTATACCGGGAAGACACCGGGGAGCTGTTTTTT
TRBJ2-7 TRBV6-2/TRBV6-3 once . CASSYSNFHEQYF TGTGCCAGCAGTTACTCGAATTTTCACGAGCAGTACTTC
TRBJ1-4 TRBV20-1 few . CSAMPGTLEKLFF TGCAGTGCTATGCCCGGGACCCTCGAAAAACTGTTTTTT
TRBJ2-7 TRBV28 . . CASRMSGSESYEQYF TGTGCCAGCAGGATGAGCGGTTCAGAATCCTACGAGCAGTACTTC
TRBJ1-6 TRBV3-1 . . CASSQDDSYNSPLHF TGTGCCAGCAGCCAAGATGACAGCTATAATTCACCCCTCCACTTT
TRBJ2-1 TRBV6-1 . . CASRRGSSYNEQFF TGTGCCAGCAGGAGGGGTAGCTCCTACAATGAGCAGTTCTTC
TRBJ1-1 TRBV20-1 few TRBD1 CSATDRVKGTEAFF TGCAGTGCTACTGACAGGGTGAAAGGCACTGAAGCTTTCTTT
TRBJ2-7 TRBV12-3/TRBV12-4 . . CASSLGGPLEQYF TGTGCCAGCAGTTTAGGGGGGCCCCTCGAGCAGTACTTC
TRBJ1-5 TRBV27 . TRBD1 CASSPTGTGATHQPQHF TGTGCCAGCAGCCCCACCGGGACAGGCGCGACCCATCAGCCCCAGCATTTT
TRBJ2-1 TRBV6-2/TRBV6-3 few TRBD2 CASSYKRGGYNEQFF TGTGCCAGCAGTTACAAGCGGGGGGGTTACAATGAGCAGTTCTTC
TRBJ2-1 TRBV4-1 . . CASSQLGGGLGGEQFF TGCGCCAGCAGCCAACTAGGTGGGGGCCTGGGGGGTGAGCAGTTCTTC
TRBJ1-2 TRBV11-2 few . CASSSRATVYGYTF TGTGCCAGCAGTTCCCGGGCCACGGTTTATGGCTACACCTTC
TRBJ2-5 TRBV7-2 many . CASSRRGRTFQETQYF TGTGCCAGCAGCCGGAGGGGCAGGACGTTCCAAGAGACCCAGTACTTC
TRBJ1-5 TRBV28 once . CASSLSAPYTQPQHF TGTGCCAGCAGTTTATCGGCACCGTATACGCAGCCCCAGCATTTT
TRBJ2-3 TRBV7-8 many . CASSSISLPSDTQYF TGTGCCAGCAGCTCAATCTCCCTTCCTTCAGATACGCAGTATTTT
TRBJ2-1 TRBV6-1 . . CASSLDRDEQFF TGTGCCAGCAGTCTTGACCGGGATGAGCAGTTCTTC
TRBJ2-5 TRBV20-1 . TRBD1 CSASTGGSKTQYF TGCAGTGCTAGCACAGGGGGCTCAAAGACCCAGTACTTC
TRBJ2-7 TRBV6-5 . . CASRDPGLSYEQYF TGTGCCAGCAGGGATCCGGGGCTCTCCTACGAGCAGTACTTC
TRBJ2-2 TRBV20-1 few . CSARDVTLRPDTGELFF TGCAGTGCTAGAGATGTTACCCTGCGGCCAGACACCGGGGAGCTGTTTTTT
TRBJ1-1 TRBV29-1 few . CSVRQLNTEAFF TGCAGCGTTAGACAGTTGAACACTGAAGCTTTCTTT
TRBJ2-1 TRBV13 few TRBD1 CASSSSPGQGGNEQFF TGTGCCAGCAGCTCGTCCCCGGGACAGGGCGGCAATGAGCAGTTCTTC
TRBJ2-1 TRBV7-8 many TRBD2 CASSPFVGLAGRDEQFF TGTGCCAGCAGCCCATTTGTAGGACTAGCGGGAAGGGATGAGCAGTTCTTC
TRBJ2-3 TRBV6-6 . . CASIQGLGPDTQYF TGTGCCAGTATACAGGGATTAGGGCCAGATACGCAGTATTTT
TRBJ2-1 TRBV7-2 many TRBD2 CASSLSLAGDEQFF TGTGCCAGCAGCTTATCGCTAGCGGGAGATGAGCAGTTCTTC
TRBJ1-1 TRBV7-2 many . CASSLGAEMNTEAFF TGTGCCAGCAGCTTAGGGGCTGAGATGAACACTGAAGCTTTCTTT
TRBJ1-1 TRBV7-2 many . CASSFWSGNTEAFF TGTGCCAGCAGCTTTTGGTCGGGGAACACTGAAGCTTTCTTT
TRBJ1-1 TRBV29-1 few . CSGMNTEAFF TGCAGTGGCATGAACACTGAAGCTTTCTTT
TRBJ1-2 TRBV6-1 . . CASSELGTTNYGYTF TGTGCCAGCAGTGAACTCGGGACAACTAACTATGGCTACACCTTC
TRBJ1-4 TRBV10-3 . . CAIRRTANEKLFF TGTGCCATCAGACGGACAGCGAATGAAAAACTGTTTTTT
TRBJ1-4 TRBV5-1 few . CASTQTPAEEKLFF TGCGCCAGTACTCAAACACCGGCGGAGGAAAAGCTGTTTTTT
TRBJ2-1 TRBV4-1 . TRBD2 CASSQDAASGRANEQFF TGCGCCAGCAGCCAAGACGCCGCTAGCGGGAGGGCCAATGAGCAGTTCTTC
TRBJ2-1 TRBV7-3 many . CASSPFTSSYNEQFF TGTGCCAGCAGCCCATTCACGAGCTCCTACAATGAGCAGTTCTTC
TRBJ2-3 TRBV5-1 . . CASSLLNTDTQYF TGCGCCAGCAGCCTACTGAACACAGATACGCAGTATTTT
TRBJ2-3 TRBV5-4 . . CASSLADADTQYF TGTGCCAGCAGCTTGGCCGACGCAGATACGCAGTATTTT
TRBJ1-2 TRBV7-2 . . CASSFLPEANYGYTF TGTGCCAGCAGCTTTTTACCAGAGGCTAACTATGGCTACACCTTC
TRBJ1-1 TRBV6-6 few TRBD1 CASNQPGQGDTEAFF TGTGCCAGCAACCAACCCGGACAGGGCGACACTGAAGCTTTCTTT